The TCR beta chain described here comes from a study of T cells in Graves' hyperthyroidism and ophthalmopathy (dated by TCRdb to about 2019). Broadly, across the study: TCR V-J signatures able to tell the groups apart were searched for in a discovery cohort of 90 to 100 patients, of whom around 43 had Graves' ophthalmopathy and about 60 had stable Graves' hyperthyroidism. An independent validation cohort of under 20 hyperthyroidism patients and over 15 patients who later progressed to ophthalmopathy tested prospective prediction of ophthalmopathy. The study also compared thyroid tissue and blood T-cell repertoires from a handful of Graves' hyperthyroidism patients. After blood sampling, hyperthyroidism patients were treated with methimazole at a starting dose of 30 mg daily, and ophthalmopathy patients were treated with high-dose intravenous methylprednisolone. The paper describes TCR Vbeta CDR3 sequencing of more than 120 peripheral blood samples, made up of under 50 ophthalmopathy patients, 70 to 75 hyperthyroidism patients and 17 progressor patients. The 100 or so discovery patients were randomly split 7:3 into training and test sets. The full study reports these points: In validation, progression to ophthalmopathy was predicted by the model with 70.59% sensitivity and 72.22% specificity, a median of approximately 7.1 months before onset. Sample size was not statistically predetermined, and investigators were not blinded to group allocation. A 13 V-J signature model separated ophthalmopathy from stable hyperthyroidism, with around 90% sensitivity and approximately 81% specificity in cross-validation and 80%/75% in testing. Most expanded thyroid clonotypes (frequency above 0.001) were also detected in blood, a finding suggesting that blood repertoires may reflect thyroid immune responses.

Stable Graves' hyperthyroidism was defined as no progression to ophthalmopathy during 18 months of follow-up. Hyperthyroidism patients were newly diagnosed, with disease duration under 2 months, and aged 18 to 65 years. Any patient with an uncontrolled infection, another autoimmune disease, pregnancy or lactation was excluded. Diagnoses relied on clinical symptoms, serum thyroxine and TRAb, thyroid ultrasound and orbital computed tomography. Total RNA was extracted with Trizol reagent, and quality was checked on an Agilent 2100 Bioanalyzer. Worth noting for this clonotype: Its binding antigen is unknown. No base qualities exist here, and no much larger clone lies one base off it.

CDR1 and CDR2 were assigned from the germline V gene as MGHDK and SYGVNS. There are 12 amino acids in the CDR3, from cysteine to phenylalanine inclusive. The retained sequence is limited to the CDR3, 36 bases, with the frame set at the first base. V has 10 bases trimmed and J has 8 bases trimmed; junction bases matching no gene number 6. Amplification of TCR beta CDR3 regions was carried out from RNA transcripts. The TCR CDR3 was subjected to a first round of RT-PCR using the HTBI primer set and the Qiagen OneStep RT-PCR kit. A second multiplex PCR round built the libraries, followed by size selection and purification. Sequencing of the libraries was done on an Illumina HiSeq2000 using paired-end 100 bp reads. The authors' pipeline ran thus. Raw data were processed with SOAPnuke, discarding reads with adapters, uncalled bases, mean Phred below 15, or no exact constant-primer or identifier match. COPE v1.2.5 was used to merge high-quality paired reads, and clonotypes were defined as unique nucleotide sequences. MiTCR v1.1 was used to align the clonotypes against IMGT TRBV, TRBD and TRBJ reference segments. The analysis was restricted to V-J combinations with a frequency above 0.0001, which together covered about 99% of the repertoires. A TCS score was defined as the ratio between F50 (clonal expansion) and ExV (chaos), using BLOSUM62-based TCRdist between CDR3 peptides within each V-J. Welch's t-statistics and random forest reduced roughly 530 V-J features to 13, which were used in a naive Bayes classifier (R e1071). TCRdb reanalyzed the raw reads on its own, using fastp at Q25 for trimming and MiXCR for clone calling, and kept in-frame beta chains. Rows matching on CDR3 protein sequence are summarized as one entry with the most common DNA and genes. In this record, the V and J calls reflect TCRdb's handling and not the investigators' own analysis. This sample comprises just over 550,000 distinct CDR3 sequences, around 46% of them detected only once. The leading ten clones occupy 8% to 8.5% of the sample.

Sequencing input: peripheral blood or thyroid tissue (not recorded which). The sequence came from a woman younger than 35 with Graves' hyperthyroidism. Donor details come from another sample of the same person, matched by shared clones. The chain is encoded by TRBV25-1 joined to TRBJ1-2; 11 middle bases align to TRBD1. This receptor carries the CDR3 CATRTGGNGYTF. The sequence in DNA is TGTGCCACTAGGACAGGGGGCAACGGCTACACCTTC.